The rows below give T cell receptor beta chains drawn from one sample of a study of blood T cell repertoires in COVID-19. Here immunoSEQ multiplex PCR was the method, and the copy in TCRdb shows in-frame clones only, minus some. The sample contains 200,000 or so clones, roughly four fifths of which appear only once. Sequenced sample: peripheral blood. Receptor source: a woman under 40 with acute or convalescent COVID-19. Each CDR3 is given with its conserved first and last residue. The order of the fields is J gene, V gene, CDR3 protein.

TRBJ2-2 | TRBV15 | CATRPTGVRGTGELFF
TRBJ1-1 | TRBV10-3 | CAISPEGTNTEAFF
TRBJ1-4 | TRBV7-2 | CASSVTGGPPEKLFF
TRBJ2-6 | TRBV5-1 | CASSKVAPSGANVLTF
TRBJ1-5 | TRBV9 | CASSVAGGPNQPQHF
TRBJ2-5 | TRBV24-1 | CASFPGVYQETQYF
TRBJ2-1 | TRBV14 | CASSQAYNEQFF
TRBJ2-2 | TRBV4-1 | CASSQVTSGGFANTGELFF
TRBJ1-1 | TRBV6-6 | CASGALLMNTEAFF
TRBJ2-5 | TRBV5-1 | CASSLGEREETQYF
TRBJ2-5 | TRBV27 | CASSLAGGLQETQYF
TRBJ2-2 | TRBV3-1/TRBV3-2 | CASSHTSGRTGELFF
TRBJ2-7 | TRBV5-1 | CASSLRTDSYEQYF
TRBJ1-6 | TRBV5-4 | CASSPGGSPLHF
TRBJ1-5 | TRBV3-1/TRBV3-2 | CASSQDRVSSPQHF
TRBJ2-3 | TRBV28 | CASSFPLSGGAPDTQYF
TRBJ2-3 | TRBV27 | CASGETGRSTDTQYF
TRBJ1-6 | TRBV5-1 | CASSLGGAHETRGMLNRSPLHF
TRBJ2-1 | TRBV25-1 | CASSVLTSGDNEQFF